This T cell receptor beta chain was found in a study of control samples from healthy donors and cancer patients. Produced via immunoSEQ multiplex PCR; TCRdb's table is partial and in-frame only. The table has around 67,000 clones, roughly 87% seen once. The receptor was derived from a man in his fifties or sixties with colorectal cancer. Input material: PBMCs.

CDR3 DNA sequence: TGTGCCAGCAGTTTATCTAGCGGGGCCTACGAGCAGTACTTC. Amino acid sequence: CASSLSSGAYEQYF. The chain joins TRBV28 to TRBJ2-7; 9 bases fit TRBD2. CDR3 length: 14 residues. Germline lookup yields CDR1 MDHEN and CDR2 SYDVKM. J gave up 2 bases and V 1 base, and 0 bases lay outside the gene matches.